Here is one T cell receptor beta chain with its context. Trimming stripped 0 bases from V and 4 bases from J, with 7 bases between. The germline gives CDR1 SGHDT, CDR2 YYEEEE. There are 13 residues in the CDR3. Measured with immunoSEQ multiplex PCR; TCRdb has only the in-frame clones, and not every one. The top ten hold about 15% of the sample, which has approximately 56,000 clones, 85% seen once. Stated time point: pretreatment peripheral blood. This record comes from a study of PD-L1 blockade in urothelial cancer. The TCR comes from a man aged 70 or older with urothelial cancer. The sample here was PBMCs, taken around atezolizumab (anti-PD-L1) treatment. This chain joins TRBV5-6 and TRBJ1-2; the D gene is possibly TRBD1 (5 bases). CDR3 bases: TGTGCCAGCAGCTTGGTCGGGGGCTATGGCTACACCTTC. Translation gives CASSLVGGYGYTF.